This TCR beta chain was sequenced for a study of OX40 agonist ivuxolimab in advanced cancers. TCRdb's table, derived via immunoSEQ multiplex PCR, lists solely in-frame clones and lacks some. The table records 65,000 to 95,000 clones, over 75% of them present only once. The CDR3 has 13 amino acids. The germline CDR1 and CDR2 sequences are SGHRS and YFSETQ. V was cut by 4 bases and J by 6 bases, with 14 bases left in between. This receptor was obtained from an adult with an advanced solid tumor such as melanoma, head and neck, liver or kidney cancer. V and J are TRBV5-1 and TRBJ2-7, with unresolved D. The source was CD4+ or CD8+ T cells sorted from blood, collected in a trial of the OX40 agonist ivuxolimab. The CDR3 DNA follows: TGCGCCAGCAGCAAAGAACTAACCATCGAGCAGTACTTC. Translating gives CASSKELTIEQYF.